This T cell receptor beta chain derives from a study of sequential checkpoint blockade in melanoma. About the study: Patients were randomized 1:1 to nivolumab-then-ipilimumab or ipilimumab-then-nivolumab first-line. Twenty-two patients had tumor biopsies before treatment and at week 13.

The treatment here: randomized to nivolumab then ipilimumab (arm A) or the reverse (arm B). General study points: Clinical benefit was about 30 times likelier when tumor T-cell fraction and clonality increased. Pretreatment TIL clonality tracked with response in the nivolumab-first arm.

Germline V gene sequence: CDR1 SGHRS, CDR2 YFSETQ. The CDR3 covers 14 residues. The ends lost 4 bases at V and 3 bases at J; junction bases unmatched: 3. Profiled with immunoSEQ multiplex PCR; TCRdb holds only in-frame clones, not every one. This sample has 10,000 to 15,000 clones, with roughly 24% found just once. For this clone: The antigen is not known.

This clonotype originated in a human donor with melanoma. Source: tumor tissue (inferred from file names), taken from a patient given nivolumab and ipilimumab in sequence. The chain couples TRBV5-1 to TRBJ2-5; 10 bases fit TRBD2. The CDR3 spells CASSGGLAKETQYF. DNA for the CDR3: TGCGCCAGCAGCGGGGGACTAGCGAAAGAGACCCAGTACTTC.